Below are 3 T cell receptor beta chains sequenced from a single sample in a study of cytomegalovirus exposure and HLA in healthy donors (dated by TCRdb to the late 2010s). The library was generated by the immunoSEQ multiplex PCR assay. A mixture of 60 forward primers for TCR Vbeta segments and 13 reverse primers for TCR Jbeta segments was used in the multiplex PCR. What TCRdb holds here is the immuneACCESS table cut down to in-frame rearrangements. Part of the clones is not present; checked against another copy, under half of the missing clones reflect an unresolved V gene, and the others are unexplained. Here the sample has about 97,000 clones; around 63% occur a single time. Jointly, the top ten make up approximately 4.3% of the sample. The sequencing sample was made of PBMCs. These receptors came from a human donor in good health.

The CDR3 protein is CASSRHPSGTDTQYF. DNA for the CDR3: TGTGCCAGCAGCCGACACCCTAGCGGCACAGATACGCAGTATTTT. The rearrangement links TRBV5-6 to TRBJ2-3; TRBD2 might be the D (6 bases). CDR1 is SGHDT, CDR2 YYEEEE, per germline. This CDR3 region has 15 residues. The V end was cut by 4 bases, the J end by 1 base, with 13 bases between. Filled out from reference TRBV5-6 and TRBJ2-3, the complete variable domain reads DAGVTQSPTHLIKTRGQQVTLRCSPKSGHDTVSWYQQALGQGPQFIFQYYEEEERQRGNFPDRFSGHQFPNYSSELNVNALLLGDSALYLCASSRHPSGTDTQYFGPGTRLTVL.

This clone was counted only a few times. The genes are TRBV15 and TRBJ2-2; 10 bases fit TRBD1. CDR3 size: 18 residues. CDR1 and CDR2 from the germline V gene are LNHNV and YYDKDF (reference sequence). Unmatched junction bases numbered 10, after V lost 3 bases and J lost 3 bases. The chain's CDR3 is CATSRGTGAPGDTGELFF. CDR3 nucleotides: TGTGCCACCAGCAGGGGGACAGGGGCCCCTGGGGACACCGGGGAGCTGTTTTTT.

The gene calls are TRBV28 and TRBJ1-1, with no clear D. CDR1 is MDHEN and CDR2 is SYDVKM in the germline V gene. Trimming removed 8 bases at V and 7 bases at J, with 11 bases between. The CDR3 contains 11 residues. The CDR3 nucleotides are TGTGCCAGCGGGTTGGGCTTTGAAGCTTTCTTT. Residues: CASGLGFEAFF.